A single sample is the source of the 22 T cell receptor beta chains below, sequenced in a study of cytomegalovirus exposure and HLA in healthy donors. Primers included in the PCR were 60 Vbeta and 13 Jbeta primers. Here immunoSEQ multiplex PCR was the method, and the copy in TCRdb shows in-frame clones only, minus some. The top ten clones hold approximately 19% of a sample with 55,000 to 70,000 clones, about 70% of them seen once. Sequenced sample: PBMCs. These receptors were obtained from an older woman in good health and CMV-seropositive.

The rearrangement links TRBV2 to TRBJ2-7; D unclear. In germline, CDR1 is SNHLY, CDR2 FYNNEI. The CDR3 sequence is 11 residues long. The V and J ends lost 4 bases and 5 bases respectively, with 6 bases between them. The CDR3 DNA is TGTGCCAGCAGTGGGCACCACGAGCAGTACTTC. It codes for CASSGHHEQYF.

V usage is TRBV13 and J usage is TRBJ2-7, with 15 bases that match TRBD2. Germline V CDR1 and CDR2: PRHDT, FYEKMQ (reference sequence). The CDR3 totals 18 residues. Trimming cost V 2 bases and J 0 bases; bases outside gene matches: 5. In DNA, the CDR3 is TGTGCCAGCAGCTTACGTGGACTAGCGGGGGGGCACTCCTACGAGCAGTACTTC. Translation: CASSLRGLAGGHSYEQYF.

The J gene is TRBJ1-2, the V gene TRBV4-3, with 7 bases lining up with TRBD1. Germline CDR1 and CDR2: LGHNA and YSLEER. V gave up 1 base and J gave up 0 bases; unmatched junction bases: 5. This CDR3 region has 16 residues. The chain's CDR3 is CASSQGGTVPNYGYTF. CDR3 coding DNA: TGCGCCAGCAGCCAAGGCGGGACAGTCCCTAACTATGGCTACACCTTC.

V and J are TRBV6-5 and TRBJ1-6; 7 nucleotides align to TRBD1. The trim removed 1 base at V and 6 bases at J, leaving 3 bases unmatched. The CDR3 loop spans 15 amino acids. CDR1 MNHEY and CDR2 SVGAGI come from the germline V gene. The CDR3 sequence is CASSYLTGFNSPLHF. In DNA, the CDR3 is TGTGCCAGCAGTTACTTGACAGGGTTTAATTCACCCCTCCACTTT.

CDR3 bases: TGTGCCAGCAGATCCACAGGGGGCCGGTCCTACGAGCAGTACTTC. It encodes CASRSTGGRSYEQYF. The V gene is TRBV6-5, the J gene TRBJ2-7; 9 bases match TRBD1. The J segment lost 1 base and the V segment lost 6 bases, leaving 7 bases of the junction unmatched. Germline V CDR1 and CDR2: MNHEY, SVGAGI. This CDR3 has 15 amino acids.

This chain uses TRBV4-1 with TRBJ2-7; D is possibly TRBD2 (6 bases). V was trimmed by 4 bases and J by 2 bases, leaving 15 bases between them. This CDR3 comprises 15 residues. Germline V gives CDR1 MGHRA, CDR2 YSYEKL. DNA for the CDR3: TGCGCCAGCAGCCGCCCCGCGGGACCCCCCTACGAGCAGTACTTC. It is translated as CASSRPAGPPYEQYF.

The chain is built from TRBV7-2 and TRBJ1-6, with D possibly matching TRBD1 (6 bases). The germline gives CDR1 SGHTA, CDR2 FQGNSA. This CDR3 contains 16 residues. The ends were cut back, 2 bases at V and 6 bases at J, with 14 bases in the middle. This CDR3 is CASSLMGGLSNSPLHF. The CDR3 bases are TGTGCCAGCAGCTTAATGGGGGGGCTTAGTAATTCACCCCTCCACTTT.

The chain carries TRBV6-6 and TRBJ1-1; D unclear. The germline V gene encodes CDR1 MNHNY and CDR2 SVGAGI (reference sequence). CDR3 length equals 16 residues. V was cut by 0 bases and J by 3 bases, with 14 bases left in between. The CDR3 DNA follows: TGTGCCAGCAGTTACTCAAGATTCGAGGCCGACACTGAAGCTTTCTTT. Translated, it gives CASSYSRFEADTEAFF.

The chain is built from TRBV6-5 and TRBJ1-4, with a tentative D call TRBD1 (5 bases). Germline V gene sequence: CDR1 MNHEY, CDR2 SVGAGI. This CDR3 is 14 amino acids long. Trimming cost V 5 bases and J 5 bases, with 12 bases left between them. The CDR3, as DNA: TGTGCCAGCAGTAAAGGACAACCGAATGAAAAACTGTTTTTT. It yields the protein CASSKGQPNEKLFF.

CDR3 protein: CSAYIFGSYTF. CDR3 nucleotide sequence: TGCAGTGCTTATATCTTCGGGAGCTACACCTTC. The gene calls are TRBV20-1 and TRBJ1-2; no firm D call. The CDR3 consists of 11 residues. Trimming pared 5 bases from V and 9 bases from J, leaving 13 bases between. CDR1 and CDR2 (germline): DFQATT, SNEGSKA (reference sequence).

About this clone: A junction end diverges from the germline sequence, so it may reflect a read error. The chain is built from TRBV7-9 and TRBJ1-6; 8 bases match TRBD1. CDR3 length: 15 residues. Germline loops: CDR1 SEHNR, CDR2 FQNEAQ (reference sequence). The CDR3 loop reads CANSQGAGDNSPLHF. DNA of the CDR3: TGTGCCAACAGCCAGGGGGCAGGAGATAATTCACCCCTCCACTTT.

The chain combines TRBV2 with TRBJ1-1; weak D call: TRBD1 (5 bases). The CDR3 runs to 14 residues. Trimming pared 7 bases from V and 1 base from J, leaving 13 bases between. Germline lookup yields CDR1 SNHLY and CDR2 FYNNEI. CDR3 coding DNA: TGTGCCAGCAACGAGGGGACTAGGAACACTGAAGCTTTCTTT. This codes for CASNEGTRNTEAFF.

This chain links TRBV7-2 with TRBJ1-5, with TRBD1 matching 8 bases. Germline CDR1 and CDR2: SGHTA and FQGNSA. This CDR3 contains 15 residues. V lost 1 base, J lost 4 bases, and 3 bases stayed unmatched. The chain's CDR3 is CASSLEGTGNQPQHF. DNA for the CDR3: TGTGCCAGCAGCTTAGAAGGGACAGGAAATCAGCCCCAGCATTTT.

V and J are TRBV5-4 and TRBJ1-6; D might be TRBD1 (5 bases). Germline V gene lookup returns CDR1 SGHNT and CDR2 YYREEE (reference sequence). The V end lost 4 bases, the J end lost 6 bases, and 14 bases lay between the germline ends. This CDR3 comprises 15 residues. CDR3 sequence: CASSPRDGGNSPLHF. For the CDR3, the DNA is TGTGCCAGCAGCCCCCGGGACGGGGGTAATTCACCCCTCCACTTT.

The V gene is TRBV5-1, the J gene TRBJ1-4, with TRBD1 matching 7 bases. V shed 4 bases, J shed 10 bases, and the junction held 13 bases outside the gene matches. Germline V CDR1 and CDR2: SGHRS, YFSETQ. This CDR3 is built from 15 residues. CDR3 region: CASSPSRDRGAKLFF. CDR3 coding DNA: TGCGCCAGCAGCCCAAGCCGGGACAGAGGAGCAAAACTGTTTTTT.

V and J are TRBV7-2 and TRBJ1-3; D may be TRBD1 (5 bases). CDR1 is SGHTA and CDR2 is FQGNSA in the germline V gene. The V end lost 2 bases, the J end lost 0 bases, and 14 bases lay between the germline ends. The CDR3 consists of 17 residues. This chain's CDR3 is CASSLSVWGDSGNTIYF. The CDR3 DNA follows: TGTGCCAGCAGCTTATCGGTTTGGGGCGACTCTGGAAACACCATATATTTT.

In this sample, this clone turned up a few times. The chain couples TRBV10-3 to TRBJ2-1, with 12 bases matching TRBD1. J gave up 8 bases and V 3 bases, and 5 bases lay outside the gene matches. The CDR3 runs 15 residues. Per germline, CDR1 ENHRY and CDR2 SYGVKD. CDR3: CAISDRDRGPDEQFF. CDR3 nucleotides: TGTGCCATCAGTGACCGGGACAGGGGGCCTGATGAGCAGTTCTTC.

This clone has more than one count but fewer than ten. The genes are TRBV5-1 and TRBJ1-1, with TRBD1 identical over 8 bases. Germline V CDR1 and CDR2: SGHRS, YFSETQ. The CDR3 totals 16 residues. V lost 4 bases and J lost 5; bases outside the gene matches: 13. DNA of the CDR3: TGCGCCAGCAGCCCCGGACAGGGAGGGATGTATACTGAAGCTTTCTTT. It yields the protein CASSPGQGGMYTEAFF.

This clone was counted only a few times. This chain connects TRBV6-1 to TRBJ1-4; TRBD1 matches at 7 bases. Germline CDR1 is MNHNS and CDR2 is SASEGT. J gave up 4 bases and V 4 bases, and 6 bases lay outside the gene matches. The CDR3 length is 15 residues. The CDR3 DNA is TGTGCCAGCAGTGTTTCACAGGGGTTTAATGAAAAACTGTTTTTT. Protein: CASSVSQGFNEKLFF.

The V call is TRBV5-4, the J call TRBJ2-5; a weak D match, TRBD2 (5 bases). Germline CDR1 reads SGHNT; CDR2 reads YYREEE (reference sequence). CDR3 size: 13 residues. V lost 2 bases and J 4 bases, leaving 9 bases between the germline ends. CDR3: CASSLAVGETQYF. CDR3 in DNA: TGTGCCAGCAGCTTAGCGGTGGGAGAGACCCAGTACTTC.

This clone was seen just once. The DNA for the CDR3 is TGTGCCAGCAGCGTAGGACAGTATGGCTACACCTTC. This sequence encodes CASSVGQYGYTF. This chain links TRBV9 with TRBJ1-2; tentative D call: TRBD1 (5 bases). The V and J ends lost 0 bases and 5 bases respectively, with 5 bases between them. The CDR3 runs to 12 residues. Germline-derived CDR1 and CDR2 are SGDLS and YYNGEE.

This chain uses TRBV19 with TRBJ2-7; 9 positions agree with TRBD1. The CDR3 covers 13 residues. V shed 8 bases and J 7 bases; nucleotides not matched to a gene: 9. The V gene's germline CDR1 is LNHDA and CDR2 SQIVND (reference sequence). CDR3 amino acids: CASSGTGRGEQYF. For the CDR3, the DNA is TGTGCCAGTTCCGGGACAGGGAGGGGAGAGCAGTACTTC.